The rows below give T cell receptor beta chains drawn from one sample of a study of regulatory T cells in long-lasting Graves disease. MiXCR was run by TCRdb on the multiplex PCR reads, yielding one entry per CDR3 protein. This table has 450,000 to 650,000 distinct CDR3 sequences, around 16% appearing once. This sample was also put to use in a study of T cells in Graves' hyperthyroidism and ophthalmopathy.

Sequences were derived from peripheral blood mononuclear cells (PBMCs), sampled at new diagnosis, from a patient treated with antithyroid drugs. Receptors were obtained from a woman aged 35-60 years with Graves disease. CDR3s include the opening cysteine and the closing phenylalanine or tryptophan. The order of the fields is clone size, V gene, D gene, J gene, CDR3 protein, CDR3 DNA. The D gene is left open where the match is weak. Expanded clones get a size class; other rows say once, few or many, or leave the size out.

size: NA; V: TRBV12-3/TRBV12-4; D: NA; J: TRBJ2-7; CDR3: CASSSDSRTYEQYF; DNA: TGTGCCAGCAGCTCAGACAGTAGAACCTACGAGCAGTACTTC
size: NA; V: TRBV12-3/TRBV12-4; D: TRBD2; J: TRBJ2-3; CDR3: CASSLAGVRTSRDTQYF; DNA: TGTGCCAGCAGTTTAGCAGGGGTGAGGACTAGCAGAGATACGCAGTATTTT
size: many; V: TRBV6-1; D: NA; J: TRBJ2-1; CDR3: CASSVGPSSYNEQFF; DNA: TGTGCCAGCAGTGTCGGCCCTAGCTCCTACAATGAGCAGTTCTTC
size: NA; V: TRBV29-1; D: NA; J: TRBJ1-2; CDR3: CSVGGPRLVGYTF; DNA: TGCAGCGTTGGTGGTCCGCGTCTAGTAGGCTACACCTTC
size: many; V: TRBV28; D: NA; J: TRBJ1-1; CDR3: CASSLGHEAFF; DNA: TGTGCCAGCAGCTTAGGCCATGAAGCTTTCTTT
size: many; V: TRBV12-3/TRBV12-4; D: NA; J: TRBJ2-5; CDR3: CASRRSRQLQETQYF; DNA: TGTGCCAGCAGGCGAAGTAGACAGCTTCAAGAGACCCAGTACTTC
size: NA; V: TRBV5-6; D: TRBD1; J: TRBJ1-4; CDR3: CASSSQGARATNEKLFF; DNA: TGTGCCAGCAGCTCCCAGGGGGCTCGAGCAACTAATGAAAAACTGTTTTTT
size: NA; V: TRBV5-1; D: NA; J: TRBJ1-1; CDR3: CASSLAGDSEAFF; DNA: TGCGCCAGCAGCTTGGCAGGGGATTCTGAAGCTTTCTTT
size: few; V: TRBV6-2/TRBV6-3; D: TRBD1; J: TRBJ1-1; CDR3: CASFGTANTEAFF; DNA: TGTGCCAGCTTCGGGACAGCGAACACTGAAGCTTTCTTT
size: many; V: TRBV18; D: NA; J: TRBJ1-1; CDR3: CASSPNWDGEAFF; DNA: TGTGCCAGCTCACCGAATTGGGACGGTGAAGCTTTCTTT
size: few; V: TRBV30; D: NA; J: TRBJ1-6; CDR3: CAWGRSDSRTYNSPLHF; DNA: TGTGCCTGGGGTCGGTCGGACAGTAGGACTTATAATTCACCCCTCCACTTT
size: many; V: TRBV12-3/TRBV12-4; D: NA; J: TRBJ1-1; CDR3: CASSLAFTEAFF; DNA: TGTGCCAGCAGTTTGGCCTTCACTGAAGCTTTCTTT
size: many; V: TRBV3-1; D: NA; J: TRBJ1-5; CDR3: CASSRIQINQPQHF; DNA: TGTGCCAGCAGCCGTATACAGATTAATCAGCCCCAGCATTTT
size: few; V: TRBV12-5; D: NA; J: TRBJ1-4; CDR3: CASGLGTTERGKKLFF; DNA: TGTGCTAGTGGTTTGGGGACGACTGAAAGGGGTAAAAAACTGTTTTTT
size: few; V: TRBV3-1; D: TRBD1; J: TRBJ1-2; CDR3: CASSQGFQGAGYTF; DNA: TGTGCCAGCAGCCAAGGTTTTCAGGGGGCTGGCTACACCTTC
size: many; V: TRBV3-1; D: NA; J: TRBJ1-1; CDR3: CASSQDFGGVEAFF; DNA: TGTGCCAGCAGCCAAGATTTTGGAGGGGTAGAAGCTTTCTTT
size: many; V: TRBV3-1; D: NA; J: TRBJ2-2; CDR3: CASSQGGGTGELFF; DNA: TGTGCCAGCAGTCAGGGCGGAGGCACCGGGGAGCTGTTTTTT